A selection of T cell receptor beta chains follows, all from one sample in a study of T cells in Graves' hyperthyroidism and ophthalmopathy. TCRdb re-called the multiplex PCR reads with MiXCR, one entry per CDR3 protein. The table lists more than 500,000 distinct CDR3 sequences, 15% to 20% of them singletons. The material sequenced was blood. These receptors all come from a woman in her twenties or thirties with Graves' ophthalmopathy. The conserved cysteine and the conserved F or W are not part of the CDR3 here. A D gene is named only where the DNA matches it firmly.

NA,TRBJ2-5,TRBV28,ASRLNTASAQY
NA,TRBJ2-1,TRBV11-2,ASSFGTQPPLGEQF
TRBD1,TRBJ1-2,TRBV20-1,SAGTGEGNYGYT
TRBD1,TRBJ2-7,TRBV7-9,ASSTGQEGEQY
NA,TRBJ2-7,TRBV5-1,ASSLAGTPFSYEQY
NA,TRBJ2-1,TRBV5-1,ASRGTGHNYNEQF
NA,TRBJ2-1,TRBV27,ASSLEVANEQF
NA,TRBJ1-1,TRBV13,ASSRTEDEAF
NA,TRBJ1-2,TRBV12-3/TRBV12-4,ASRSSAVPPYGYT
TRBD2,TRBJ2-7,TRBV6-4,ASTLPGLPHYEQY
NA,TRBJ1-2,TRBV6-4,ASSVGVNYGYT
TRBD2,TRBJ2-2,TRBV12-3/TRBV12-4,ASGRRGGRKEELF
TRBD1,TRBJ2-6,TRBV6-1,ASSSGQDYSGANVLT
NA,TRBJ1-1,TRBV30,AWSVLADTEAF
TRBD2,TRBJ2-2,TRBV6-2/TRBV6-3,ASSPLEAGGRVGEPF
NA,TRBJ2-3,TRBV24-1,ATSDLPRTDTQY